The sequence of this TCR beta chain was determined in a study of breast tumors, draining lymph nodes, adjacent tissues. Study outcomes and limitations: Tumor TCR diversity was below lymph nodes but above nontumor tissue.

This clonotype came up many times. The antigen is not known. Breast cancer patients provided tissue from their axillary draining lymph nodes. Per germline, CDR1 SGHNT and CDR2 YYREEE (reference sequence). This CDR3 spans 13 amino acids. V trimming: 4 bases; J trimming: 3 bases; junction bases outside the gene matches: 4. TCRdb re-derived calls from the multiplex PCR reads in MiXCR, one entry per CDR3 protein. The data show some 130,000 distinct CDR3 sequences, 15% to 20% seen once. This sequence originates from a female donor with breast cancer. Some clones in this sample may be carry-over from other donors' samples. The sequencing sample was made of axillary lymph node tissue. The J gene is TRBJ2-7, the V gene TRBV5-4; 7 bases match TRBD1. CDR3 residues: CASSQGQHYEQYF. CDR3 DNA: TGTGCCAGCAGCCAGGGACAGCACTACGAGCAGTACTTC.